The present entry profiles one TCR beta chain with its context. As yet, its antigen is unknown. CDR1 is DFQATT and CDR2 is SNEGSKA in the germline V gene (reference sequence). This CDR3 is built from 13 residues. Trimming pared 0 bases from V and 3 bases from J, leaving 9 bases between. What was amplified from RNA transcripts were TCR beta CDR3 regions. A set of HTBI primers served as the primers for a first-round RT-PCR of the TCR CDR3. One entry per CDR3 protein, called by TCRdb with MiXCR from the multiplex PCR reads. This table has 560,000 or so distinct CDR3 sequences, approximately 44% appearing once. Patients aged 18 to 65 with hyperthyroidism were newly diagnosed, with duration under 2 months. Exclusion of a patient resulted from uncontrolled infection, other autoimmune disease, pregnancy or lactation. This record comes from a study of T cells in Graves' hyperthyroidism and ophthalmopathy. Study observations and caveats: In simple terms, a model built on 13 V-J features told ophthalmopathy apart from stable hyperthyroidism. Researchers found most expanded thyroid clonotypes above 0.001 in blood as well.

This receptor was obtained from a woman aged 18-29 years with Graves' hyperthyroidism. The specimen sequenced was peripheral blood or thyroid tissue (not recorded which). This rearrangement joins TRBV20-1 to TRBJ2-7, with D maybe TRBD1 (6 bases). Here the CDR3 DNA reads TGCAGTGCTAGAGAACAGGGCTTCTACGAGCAGTACTTC. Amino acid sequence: CSAREQGFYEQYF.